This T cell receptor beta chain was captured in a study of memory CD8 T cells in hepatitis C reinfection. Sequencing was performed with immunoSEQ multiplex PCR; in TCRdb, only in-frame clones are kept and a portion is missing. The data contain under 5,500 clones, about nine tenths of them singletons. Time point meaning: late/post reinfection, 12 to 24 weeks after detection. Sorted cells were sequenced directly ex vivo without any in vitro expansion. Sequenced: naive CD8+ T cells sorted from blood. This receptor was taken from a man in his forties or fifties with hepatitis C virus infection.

In DNA, the CDR3 is TGCGCCAGCAGCCGGGATAGCGCCGACTCCTACGAGCAGTACTTC. This translates into CASSRDSADSYEQYF. The chain joins TRBV4-1 to TRBJ2-7; perhaps TRBD2 as D (5 bases). CDR1 MGHRA and CDR2 YSYEKL come from the germline V gene. The CDR3 length is 15 residues. Trimming took 4 bases from V and 0 from J, leaving 13 bases between them.